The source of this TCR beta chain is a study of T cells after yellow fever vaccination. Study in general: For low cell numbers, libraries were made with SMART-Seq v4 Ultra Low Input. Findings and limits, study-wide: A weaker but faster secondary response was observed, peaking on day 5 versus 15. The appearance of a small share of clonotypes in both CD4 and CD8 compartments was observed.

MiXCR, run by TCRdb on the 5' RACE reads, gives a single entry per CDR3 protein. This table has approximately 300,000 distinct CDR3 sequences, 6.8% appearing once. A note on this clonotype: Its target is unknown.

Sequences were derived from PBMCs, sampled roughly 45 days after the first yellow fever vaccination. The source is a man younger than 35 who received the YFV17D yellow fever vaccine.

CDR3 in DNA: TGTGCCAGCAGACCCCCAGCGGGACAAGAGACCCAGTACTTC. This codes for CASRPPAGQETQYF. The V and J genes are TRBV11-2 and TRBJ2-5; 7 nucleotides match TRBD2. Germline assignment: CDR1 SGHAT and CDR2 FQNNGV. This CDR3 is built from 14 residues. V shed 6 bases, J shed 2 bases, and the junction held 6 bases outside the gene matches. The full variable domain, in which reference TRBV11-2 and TRBJ2-5 provide the parts outside the CDR3, is EAGVAQSPRYKIIEKRQSVAFWCNPISGHATLYWYQQILGQGPKLLIQFQNNGVVDDSQLPKDRFSAERLKGVDSTLKIQPAKLEDSAVYLCASRPPAGQETQYFGPGTRLLVL.